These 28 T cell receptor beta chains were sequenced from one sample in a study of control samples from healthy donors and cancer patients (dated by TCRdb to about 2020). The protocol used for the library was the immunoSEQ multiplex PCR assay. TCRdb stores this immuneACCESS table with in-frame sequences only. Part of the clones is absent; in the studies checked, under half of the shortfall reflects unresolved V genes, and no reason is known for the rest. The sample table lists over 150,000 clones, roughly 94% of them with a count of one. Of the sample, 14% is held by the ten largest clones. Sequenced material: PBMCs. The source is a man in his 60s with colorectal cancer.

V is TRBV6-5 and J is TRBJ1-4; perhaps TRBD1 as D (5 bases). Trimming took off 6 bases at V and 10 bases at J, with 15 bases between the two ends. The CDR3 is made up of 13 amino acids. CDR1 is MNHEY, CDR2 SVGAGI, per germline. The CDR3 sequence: CASRRDRGGKLFF. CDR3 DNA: TGTGCCAGCAGGCGGGACCGCGGGGGAAAACTGTTTTTT.

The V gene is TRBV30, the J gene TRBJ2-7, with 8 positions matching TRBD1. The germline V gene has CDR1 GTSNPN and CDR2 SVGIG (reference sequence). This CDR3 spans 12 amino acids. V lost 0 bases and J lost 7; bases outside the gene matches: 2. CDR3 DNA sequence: TGTGCCTGGAGTGTAACAGGGGGAGAGCAGTACTTC. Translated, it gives CAWSVTGGEQYF. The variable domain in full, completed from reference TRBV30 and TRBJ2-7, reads SQTIHQWPATLVQPVGSPLSLECTVEGTSNPNLYWYRQAAGRGLQLLFYSVGIGQISSEVPQNLSASRPQDRQFILSSKKLLLSDSGFYLCAWSVTGGEQYFGPGTRLTVT.

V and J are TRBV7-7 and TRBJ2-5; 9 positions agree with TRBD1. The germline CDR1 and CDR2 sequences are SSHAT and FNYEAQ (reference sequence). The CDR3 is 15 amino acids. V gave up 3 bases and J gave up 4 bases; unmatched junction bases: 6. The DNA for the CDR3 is TGTGCCAGCAGCTTGGCCGGGACAGGGTTAGAGACCCAGTACTTC. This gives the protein CASSLAGTGLETQYF.

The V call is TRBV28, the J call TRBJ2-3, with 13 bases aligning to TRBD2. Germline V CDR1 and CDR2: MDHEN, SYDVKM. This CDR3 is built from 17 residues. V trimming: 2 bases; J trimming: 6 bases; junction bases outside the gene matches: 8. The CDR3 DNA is TGTGCCAGCAGTTTAGAACCCGGACTAGCGGGGGTCGATACGCAGTATTTT. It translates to CASSLEPGLAGVDTQYF.

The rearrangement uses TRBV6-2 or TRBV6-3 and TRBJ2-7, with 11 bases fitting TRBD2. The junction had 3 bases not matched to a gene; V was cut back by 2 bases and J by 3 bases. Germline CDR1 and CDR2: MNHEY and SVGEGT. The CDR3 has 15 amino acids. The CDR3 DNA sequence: TGTGCCAGCAGTTACACCGGGACTAGCGGCTACGAGCAGTACTTC. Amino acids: CASSYTGTSGYEQYF.

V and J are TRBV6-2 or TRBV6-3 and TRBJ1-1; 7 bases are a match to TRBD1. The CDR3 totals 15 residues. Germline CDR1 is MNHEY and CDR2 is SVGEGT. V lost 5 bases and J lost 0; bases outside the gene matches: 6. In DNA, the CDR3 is TGTGCCAGCAGTCCAACAGGGGATCTGAACACTGAAGCTTTCTTT. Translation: CASSPTGDLNTEAFF.

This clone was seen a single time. The CDR3 coding sequence is TGTGCCAGCAGCTGGGGACGGGACGCGCAGTATTTT. Translating gives CASSWGRDAQYF. The rearrangement links TRBV7-2 to TRBJ2-3; either TRBD1 or TRBD2 may supply D (5 bases each). This CDR3 region has 12 residues. V shed 4 bases and J shed 10 bases, with 12 bases lying between them. From germline, CDR1 is SGHTA and CDR2 FQGNSA.

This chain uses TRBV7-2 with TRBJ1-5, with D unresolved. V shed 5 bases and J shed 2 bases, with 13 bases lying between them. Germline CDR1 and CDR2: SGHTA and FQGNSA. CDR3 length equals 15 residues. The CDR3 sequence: CASSLTSGGNQPQHF. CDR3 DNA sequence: TGTGCCAGCAGCCTGACGAGCGGAGGCAATCAGCCCCAGCATTTT.

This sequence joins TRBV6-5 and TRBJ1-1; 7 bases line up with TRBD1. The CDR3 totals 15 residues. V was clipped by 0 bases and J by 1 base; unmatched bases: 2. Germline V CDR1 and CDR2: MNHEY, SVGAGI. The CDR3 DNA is TGTGCCAGCAGTTACTCGGGACAGAGGAACACTGAAGCTTTCTTT. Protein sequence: CASSYSGQRNTEAFF.

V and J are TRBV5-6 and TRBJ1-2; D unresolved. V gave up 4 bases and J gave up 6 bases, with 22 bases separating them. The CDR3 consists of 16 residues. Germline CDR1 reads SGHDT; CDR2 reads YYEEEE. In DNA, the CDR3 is TGTGCCAGCAGCCGTCAGACAATCCTCATCCCTGATGGCTACACCTTC. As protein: CASSRQTILIPDGYTF.

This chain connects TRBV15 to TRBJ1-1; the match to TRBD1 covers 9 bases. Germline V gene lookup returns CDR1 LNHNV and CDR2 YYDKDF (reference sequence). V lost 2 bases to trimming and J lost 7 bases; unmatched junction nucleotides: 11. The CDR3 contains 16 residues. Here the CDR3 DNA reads TGTGCCACCAGCAGACCCCCCGGACAGGGGCAGAATGAAGCTTTCTTT. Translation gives CATSRPPGQGQNEAFF.

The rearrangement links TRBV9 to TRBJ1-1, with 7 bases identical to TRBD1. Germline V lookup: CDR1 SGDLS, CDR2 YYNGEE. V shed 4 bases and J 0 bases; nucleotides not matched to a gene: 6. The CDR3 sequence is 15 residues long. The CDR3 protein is CASSPRTGLNTEAFF. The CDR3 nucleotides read TGTGCCAGCAGCCCCAGGACAGGTTTGAACACTGAAGCTTTCTTT. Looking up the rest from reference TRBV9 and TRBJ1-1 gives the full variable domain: DSGVTQTPKHLITATGQRVTLRCSPRSGDLSVYWYQQSLDQGLQFLIQYYNGEERAKGNILERFSAQQFPDLHSELNLSSLELGDSALYFCASSPRTGLNTEAFFGQGTRLTVV.

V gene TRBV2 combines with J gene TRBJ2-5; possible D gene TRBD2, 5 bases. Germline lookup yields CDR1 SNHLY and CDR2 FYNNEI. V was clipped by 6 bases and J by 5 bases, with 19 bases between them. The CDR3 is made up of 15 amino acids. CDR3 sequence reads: CASSPEGGRTETQYF. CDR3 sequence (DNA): TGTGCCAGCAGCCCAGAAGGAGGAAGGACGGAGACCCAGTACTTC.

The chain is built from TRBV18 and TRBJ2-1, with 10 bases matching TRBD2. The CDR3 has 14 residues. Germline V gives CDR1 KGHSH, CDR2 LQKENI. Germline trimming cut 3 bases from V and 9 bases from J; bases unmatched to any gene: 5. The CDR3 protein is CASSPSGGASEQFF. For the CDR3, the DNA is TGTGCCAGCTCACCCAGCGGGGGGGCCAGTGAGCAGTTCTTC. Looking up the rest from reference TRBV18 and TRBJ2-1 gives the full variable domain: NAGVMQNPRHLVRRRGQEARLRCSPMKGHSHVYWYRQLPEEGLKFMVYLQKENIIDESGMPKERFSAEFPKEGPSILRIQQVVRGDSAAYFCASSPSGGASEQFFGPGTRLTVL.

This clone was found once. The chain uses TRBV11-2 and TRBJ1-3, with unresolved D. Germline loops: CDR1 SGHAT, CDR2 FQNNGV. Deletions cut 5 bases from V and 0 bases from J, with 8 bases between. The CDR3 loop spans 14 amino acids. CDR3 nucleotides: TGTGCCAGCAGCCGGTTACTCTCTGGAAACACCATATATTTT. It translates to CASSRLLSGNTIYF.

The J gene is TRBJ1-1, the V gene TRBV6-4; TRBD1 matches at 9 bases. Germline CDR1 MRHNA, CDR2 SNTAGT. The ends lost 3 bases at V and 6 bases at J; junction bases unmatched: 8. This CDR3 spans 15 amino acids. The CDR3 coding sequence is TGTGCCAGCAGTGAATGGACAGGGGTGGGGGCTGAAGCTTTCTTT. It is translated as CASSEWTGVGAEAFF.

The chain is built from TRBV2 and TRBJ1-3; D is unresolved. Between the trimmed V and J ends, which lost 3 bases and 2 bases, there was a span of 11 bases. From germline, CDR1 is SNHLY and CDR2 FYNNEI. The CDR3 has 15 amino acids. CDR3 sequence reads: CASSEEGMAGNTIYF. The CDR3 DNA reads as TGTGCCAGCAGTGAGGAGGGCATGGCTGGAAACACCATATATTTT.

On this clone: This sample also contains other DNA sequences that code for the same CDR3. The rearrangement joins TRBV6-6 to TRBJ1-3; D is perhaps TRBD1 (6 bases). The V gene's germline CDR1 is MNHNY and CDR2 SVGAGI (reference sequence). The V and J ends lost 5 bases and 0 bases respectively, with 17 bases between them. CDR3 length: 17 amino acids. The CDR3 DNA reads TGTGCCAGCAGTCCTGGCCGGGACATCGGCTCTGGAAACACCATATATTTT. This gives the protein CASSPGRDIGSGNTIYF.

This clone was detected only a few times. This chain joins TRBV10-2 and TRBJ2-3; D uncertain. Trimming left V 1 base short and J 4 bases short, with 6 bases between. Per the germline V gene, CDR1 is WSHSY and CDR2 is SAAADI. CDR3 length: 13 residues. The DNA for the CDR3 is TGCGCCAGCAGTGAGTTGGCAGCAGATACGCAGTATTTT. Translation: CASSELAADTQYF.

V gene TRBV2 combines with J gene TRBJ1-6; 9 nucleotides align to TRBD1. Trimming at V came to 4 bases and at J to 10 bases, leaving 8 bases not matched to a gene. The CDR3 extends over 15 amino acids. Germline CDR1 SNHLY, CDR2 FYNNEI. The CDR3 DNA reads TGTGCCAGCAGTGGGCGGACAGGGGATGGGTCACCCCTCCACTTT. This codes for CASSGRTGDGSPLHF. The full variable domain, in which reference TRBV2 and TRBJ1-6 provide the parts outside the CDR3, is EPEVTQTPSHQVTQMGQEVILRCVPISNHLYFYWYRQILGQKVEFLVSFYNNEISEKSEIFDDQFSVERPDGSNFTLKIRSTKLEDSAMYFCASSGRTGDGSPLHFGNGTRLTVT.

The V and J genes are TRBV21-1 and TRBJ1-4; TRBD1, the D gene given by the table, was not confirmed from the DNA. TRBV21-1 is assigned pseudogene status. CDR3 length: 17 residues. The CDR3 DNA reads TGTGCCAGCAGCAAAGGACAGGGGGCGAGAGGTAATGAAAAACTGTTTTTT. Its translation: CASSKGQGARGNEKLFF.

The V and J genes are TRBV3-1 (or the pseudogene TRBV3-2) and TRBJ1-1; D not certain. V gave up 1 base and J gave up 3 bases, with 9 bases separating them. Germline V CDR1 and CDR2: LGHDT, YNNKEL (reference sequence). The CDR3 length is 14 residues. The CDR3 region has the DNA TGTGCCAGCAGCCAAGTTGAAGGAGACACTGAAGCTTTCTTT. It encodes CASSQVEGDTEAFF.

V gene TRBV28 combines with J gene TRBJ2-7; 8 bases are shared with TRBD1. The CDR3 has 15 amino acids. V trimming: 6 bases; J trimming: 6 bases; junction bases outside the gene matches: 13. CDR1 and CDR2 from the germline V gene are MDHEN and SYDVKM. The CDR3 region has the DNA TGTGCCAGCAGACCACCGACAGGGGCTCCAGGCGAGCAGTACTTC. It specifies CASRPPTGAPGEQYF. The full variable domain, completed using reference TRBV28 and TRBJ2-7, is DVKVTQSSRYLVKRTGEKVFLECVQDMDHENMFWYRQDPGLGLRLIYFSYDVKMKEKGDIPEGYSVSREKKERFSLILESASTNQTSMYLCASRPPTGAPGEQYFGPGTRLTVT.

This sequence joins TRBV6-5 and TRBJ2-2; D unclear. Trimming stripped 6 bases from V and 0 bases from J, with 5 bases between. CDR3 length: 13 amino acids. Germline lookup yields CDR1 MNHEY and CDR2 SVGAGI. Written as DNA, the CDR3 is TGTGCCAGCAGACAGACGAACACCGGGGAGCTGTTTTTT. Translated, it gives CASRQTNTGELFF.

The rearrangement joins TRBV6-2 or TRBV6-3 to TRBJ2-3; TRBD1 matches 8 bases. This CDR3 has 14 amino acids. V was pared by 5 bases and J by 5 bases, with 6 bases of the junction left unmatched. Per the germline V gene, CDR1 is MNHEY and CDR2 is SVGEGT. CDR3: CASSRGQGLDTQYF. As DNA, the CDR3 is TGTGCCAGCAGTCGCGGACAGGGATTAGATACGCAGTATTTT.

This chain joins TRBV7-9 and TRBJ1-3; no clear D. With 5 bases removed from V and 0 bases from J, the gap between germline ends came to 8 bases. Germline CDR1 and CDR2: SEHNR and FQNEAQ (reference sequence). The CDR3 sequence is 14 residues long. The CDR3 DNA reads TGTGCCAGCAGCCCAGTCCTCTCTGGAAACACCATATATTTT. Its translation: CASSPVLSGNTIYF.

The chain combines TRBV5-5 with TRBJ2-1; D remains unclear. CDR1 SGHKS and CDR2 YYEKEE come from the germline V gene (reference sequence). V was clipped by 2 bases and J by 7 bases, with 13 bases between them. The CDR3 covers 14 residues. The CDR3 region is CASSFSSPQNEQFF. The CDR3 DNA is TGTGCCAGCAGCTTCTCTTCCCCTCAGAATGAGCAGTTCTTC.

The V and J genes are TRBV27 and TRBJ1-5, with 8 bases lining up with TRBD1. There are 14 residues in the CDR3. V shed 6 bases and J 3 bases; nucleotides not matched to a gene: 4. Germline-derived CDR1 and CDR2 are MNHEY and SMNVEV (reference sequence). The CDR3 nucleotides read TGTGCCAGCAGGCGGACAGGGAACAATCAGCCCCAGCATTTT. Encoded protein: CASRRTGNNQPQHF.